Presented here are 15 T cell receptor beta chains from one specimen sequenced in a study of blood T cell repertoires in COVID-19. Libraries were prepared by immunoSEQ multiplex PCR; TCRdb keeps only in-frame clonotypes and omits some of them. The sample lists about 400,000 clones, approximately 90% seen once, with roughly a tenth in the top ten. The specimen was PBMCs or T cells enriched from blood (not recorded which). These receptors were obtained from a woman in her forties or fifties who had recovered from COVID-19.

Details on this clone: The identical CDR3 is also encoded by other nucleotide sequences in the sample. The rearrangement uses TRBV7-9 and TRBJ1-2, with a possible D match to TRBD1 (6 bases). Trimming stripped 1 base from V and 2 bases from J, with 8 bases between. The CDR3 sequence is 14 residues long. CDR1 and CDR2 from the germline V gene are SEHNR and FQNEAQ (reference sequence). CDR3 DNA: TGTGCCAGCAGCTTAGGGCAGGGGAACTATGGCTACACCTTC. It encodes CASSLGQGNYGYTF. Using reference TRBV7-9 and TRBJ1-2 for the parts outside the CDR3, the full variable domain is DTGVSQNPRHKITKRGQNVTFRCDPISEHNRLYWYRQTLGQGPEFLTYFQNEAQLEKSRLLSDRFSAERPKGSFSTLEIQRTEQGDSAMYLCASSLGQGNYGYTFGSGTRLTVV.

This rearrangement joins TRBV29-1 to TRBJ2-1; TRBD2 matches 15 bases. The V gene end was trimmed by 3 bases and the J gene end by 0 bases; junction bases not matched to a gene: 6. This CDR3 comprises 18 residues. Germline loops: CDR1 SQVTM, CDR2 ANQGSEA. CDR3 loop: CSVEGLAGGTSSYNEQFF. CDR3 nucleotides: TGCAGCGTTGAGGGACTAGCGGGGGGAACTAGCTCCTACAATGAGCAGTTCTTC.

The chain employs TRBV28 and TRBJ1-1, with D maybe TRBD1 (5 bases). Germline CDR1 and CDR2: MDHEN and SYDVKM. The CDR3 length is 14 residues. V was cut by 5 bases and J by 1 base, with 11 bases left in between. CDR3: CASSTTQGNTEAFF. CDR3 sequence (DNA): TGTGCCAGCAGTACGACTCAGGGGAACACTGAAGCTTTCTTT.

The CDR3 reads CASSFKPPPGQETYEQYF. CDR3 DNA: TGTGCCAGCAGTTTTAAGCCCCCACCGGGACAAGAAACCTACGAGCAGTACTTC. The genes are TRBV27 and TRBJ2-7, with D possibly being TRBD1 (6 bases). The CDR3 runs 18 residues. CDR1 and CDR2 (germline): MNHEY, SMNVEV (reference sequence). V shed 3 bases and J shed 2 bases, with 23 bases lying between them.

The rearrangement uses TRBV4-3 and TRBJ1-5; 8 nucleotides agree with TRBD1. From germline, CDR1 is LGHNA and CDR2 YSLEER. V was clipped by 0 bases and J by 7 bases; unmatched bases: 8. The CDR3 consists of 16 residues. The CDR3 DNA is TGCGCCAGCAGCCAAGACTACAGGGGGACGGGACAGCCCCAGCATTTT. Translated, it gives CASSQDYRGTGQPQHF.

The chain recombines TRBV5-4 with TRBJ1-1; possibly TRBD1 for D (5 bases). Germline CDR1 and CDR2: SGHNT and YYREEE (reference sequence). The CDR3 is made up of 15 amino acids. The V end was cut by 4 bases, the J end by 0 bases, with 13 bases between. DNA of the CDR3: TGTGCCAGCAGCCCTAAAGACAGACTGAACACTGAAGCTTTCTTT. Amino acids: CASSPKDRLNTEAFF.

V usage is TRBV5-1 and J usage is TRBJ1-6; 9 bases align to TRBD1. The length of the CDR3 is 15 residues. The junction had 4 bases not matched to a gene; V was cut back by 4 bases and J by 5 bases. Germline V lookup: CDR1 SGHRS, CDR2 YFSETQ. CDR3 sequence (DNA): TGCGCCAGCAGCCGACAGGGGGGAGATAATTCACCCCTCCACTTT. Residues: CASSRQGGDNSPLHF.

The chain joins TRBV28 to TRBJ1-2; perhaps TRBD1 as D (5 bases). Between the trimmed V and J ends, which lost 7 bases and 5 bases, there was a span of 20 bases. The CDR3 consists of 15 residues. Germline CDR1 reads MDHEN; CDR2 reads SYDVKM. The CDR3 is CASTPLPGLDYGYTF. The CDR3 nucleotides read TGTGCCAGCACACCGCTTCCGGGACTGGATTATGGCTACACCTTC.

V is TRBV30 and J is TRBJ1-1, with D maybe TRBD1 (5 bases). CDR3 length: 12 residues. The germline V gene has CDR1 GTSNPN and CDR2 SVGIG (reference sequence). V was shortened by 4 bases and J by 9 bases, with 15 bases between the two germline ends. CDR3 amino acids: CAWIASPGQAFF. The CDR3, as DNA: TGTGCCTGGATCGCCAGCCCAGGGCAAGCTTTCTTT.

The genes are TRBV7-8 and TRBJ2-1, with 7 bases that match TRBD2. With 5 bases clipped from V and 4 bases from J, the junction kept 11 bases outside the gene matches. From germline, CDR1 is SGHVS and CDR2 FQNEAQ. The CDR3 extends over 16 amino acids. CDR3 sequence (DNA): TGTGCCAGCAGCCTAGGGCGCCTAGCGGTATACAATGAGCAGTTCTTC. Residues: CASSLGRLAVYNEQFF.

This clone was detected ten times or more. The V gene is TRBV19, the J gene TRBJ1-5, with 7 bases matching TRBD1. The length of the CDR3 is 14 residues. With V trimmed by 8 bases and J by 6 bases, 10 bases remained unmatched. Germline CDR1 LNHDA, CDR2 SQIVND (reference sequence). CDR3 coding DNA: TGTGCCAGTGGGGCTCAGGACAGGCTTCAGCCCCAGCATTTT. Translating gives CASGAQDRLQPQHF.

The chain uses TRBV21-1 and TRBJ2-7; TRBD1 reflects the table's D call only, with no check against the DNA. TRBV21-1 is listed as a pseudogene. The CDR3 runs 16 residues. The CDR3 sequence is CASSKWGRHSSYEQYF. CDR3 nucleotides: TGTGCCAGCAGCAAGTGGGGGCGCCATAGCTCCTACGAGCAGTACTTC.

The V call is TRBV5-1, the J call TRBJ2-3; D perhaps matches TRBD1 (6 bases). Germline loops: CDR1 SGHRS, CDR2 YFSETQ. The CDR3 length is 14 residues. V gave up 1 base and J gave up 2 bases, with 8 bases separating them. For the CDR3, the DNA is TGCGCCAGCAGCTTGCAGGGGTTCACAGATACGCAGTATTTT. Its protein product is CASSLQGFTDTQYF.

The J gene is TRBJ1-3, the V gene TRBV18; weak D call: TRBD1 (6 bases). CDR1 is KGHSH and CDR2 is LQKENI in the germline V gene. V lost 4 bases and J 3 bases, leaving 7 bases between the germline ends. The CDR3 is 13 amino acids. The CDR3 DNA reads TGTGCCAGCTCACGGGACAATGGAAACACCATATATTTT. Its translation: CASSRDNGNTIYF.

The chain is built from TRBV19 and TRBJ1-3; D ambiguous. Trimming cost V 3 bases and J 0 bases, with 9 bases left between them. The germline V gene encodes CDR1 LNHDA and CDR2 SQIVND (reference sequence). This CDR3 region has 15 residues. CDR3 DNA: TGTGCCAGTAGTATTGACACGACCTCTGGAAACACCATATATTTT. It yields the protein CASSIDTTSGNTIYF.